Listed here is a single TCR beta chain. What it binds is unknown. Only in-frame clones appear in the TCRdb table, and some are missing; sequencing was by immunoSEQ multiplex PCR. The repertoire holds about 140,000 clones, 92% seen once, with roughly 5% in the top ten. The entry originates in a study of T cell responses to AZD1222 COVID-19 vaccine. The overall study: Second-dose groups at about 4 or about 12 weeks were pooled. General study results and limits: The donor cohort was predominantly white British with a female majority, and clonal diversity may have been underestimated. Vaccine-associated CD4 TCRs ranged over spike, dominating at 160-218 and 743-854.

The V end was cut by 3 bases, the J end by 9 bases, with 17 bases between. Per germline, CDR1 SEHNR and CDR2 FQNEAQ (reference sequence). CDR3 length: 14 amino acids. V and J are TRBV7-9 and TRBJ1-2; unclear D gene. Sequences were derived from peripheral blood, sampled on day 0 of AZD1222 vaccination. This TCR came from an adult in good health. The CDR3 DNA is TGTGCCAGCAGCTTGGAAATATCTGGGTCGAGCTACACCTTC. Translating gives CASSLEISGSSYTF.